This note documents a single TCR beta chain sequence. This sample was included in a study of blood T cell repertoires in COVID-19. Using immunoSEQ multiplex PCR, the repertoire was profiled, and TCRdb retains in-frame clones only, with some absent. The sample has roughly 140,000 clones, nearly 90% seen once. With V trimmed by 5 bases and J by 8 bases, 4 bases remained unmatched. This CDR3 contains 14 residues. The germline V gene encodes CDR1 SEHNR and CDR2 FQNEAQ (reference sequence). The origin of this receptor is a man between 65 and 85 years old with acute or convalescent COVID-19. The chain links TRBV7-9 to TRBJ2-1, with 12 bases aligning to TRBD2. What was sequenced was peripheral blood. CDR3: CASSRPSGRDEQFF. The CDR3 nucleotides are TGTGCCAGCAGCCGGCCTAGCGGGAGGGATGAGCAGTTCTTC.